A selection of T cell receptor beta chains follows, all from one sample in a study of shared clonotypes between healthy human individuals. TCRdb's copy holds only in-frame clones and misses some; the assay was immunoSEQ multiplex PCR. The sample lists about 510,000 clones, less than 85% occurring once. The specimen sequenced was PBMCs. The receptors come from a woman between 40 and 50 years old in good health. Some clones in this sample may be carry-over from other donors' samples. The CDR3 runs from the conserved cysteine through the conserved F or W. Each record gives: clone size, D gene, J gene, V gene, CDR3 DNA, CDR3 protein. A D gene is named only where the DNA matches it firmly. The size of a clone is reported for some rows only, either as once, few or many, or as a class for expanded clones.

.	.	TRBJ1-3	TRBV27	TGTGCCAGCAGTTCGCAGGATTCAAGGCCTTCTGGAAACACCATATATTTT	CASSSQDSRPSGNTIYF
.	.	TRBJ2-2	TRBV19	TGTGCCAGTAGTACCCATGGGGACGCCGGGGAGCTGTTTTTT	CASSTHGDAGELFF
.	.	TRBJ1-2	TRBV6-1	TGTGCCAGCAGTGAACGGTGGAGGGGGGGGCGAAGCTATGGCTACACCTTC	CASSERWRGGRSYGYTF
.	TRBD1	TRBJ2-2	TRBV7-3	TGTGCCAGCAGCTTAAACCAGGGGGCGTCCGGGGAGCTGTTTTTT	CASSLNQGASGELFF
.	.	TRBJ2-2	TRBV18	TGTGCCAGCTCACCAGCTGGGATTTCGAACACCGGGGAGCTGTTTTTT	CASSPAGISNTGELFF
many	TRBD1	TRBJ2-7	TRBV18	TGTGCCAGCTCACGGGACAGGGAAAGCGAGCAGTACTTC	CASSRDRESEQYF
.	.	TRBJ1-4	TRBV7-9	TGTGCCAGCAGCGACCGACAAGTAAATGAAAAACTGTTTTTT	CASSDRQVNEKLFF
medium-sized	TRBD2	TRBJ2-7	TRBV6-5	TGTGCCAGCAATCCAGCGGGAGGACTGACATACGAGCAGTACTTC	CASNPAGGLTYEQYF
.	.	TRBJ1-1	TRBV6-5	TGTGCCAGCAGTTACGACTCGAGCCGGCGTGAAGCTTTCTTT	CASSYDSSRREAFF
.	.	TRBJ2-1	TRBV29-1	TGCAGCGTCAAAACCGACAGATACAATGAGCAGTTCTTC	CSVKTDRYNEQFF
.	.	TRBJ2-5	TRBV29-1	TGCAGCGTTGTTTGGGATGATGGGGAGACCCAGTACTTC	CSVVWDDGETQYF
.	.	TRBJ1-6	TRBV2	TGTGCCAGCAGGATAGGCTCCTATAATTCACCCCTCCACTTT	CASRIGSYNSPLHF
once	.	TRBJ1-1	TRBV19	TGTGCCAGTAGTATCGGGGGGCTGGGAGCTTTCTTT	CASSIGGLGAFF
.	TRBD2	TRBJ2-1	TRBV5-4	TGTGCCAGCAGCTATTGGGGCGCGGGAGGGCCCGAGCAGTTCTTC	CASSYWGAGGPEQFF
.	.	TRBJ2-7	TRBV27	TGTGCCAGCAGTTTTCGGGGTTTCCGTTCCTACGAGCAGTACTTC	CASSFRGFRSYEQYF
.	.	TRBJ1-3	TRBV19	TGTGCCAGTAGTCTAAACCCCGGACCGCCTAGCTCTGGAAACACCATATATTTT	CASSLNPGPPSSGNTIYF
.	.	TRBJ1-5	TRBV9	TGTGCCAGCAGCGTTCAGGGAGACGGAAGCAATCAGCCCCAGCATTTT	CASSVQGDGSNQPQHF
.	.	TRBJ2-3	TRBV19	TGTGCCAGTAGGCCCCGTGGAACACACACAGATACGCAGTATTTT	CASRPRGTHTDTQYF
.	.	TRBJ2-3	TRBV5-1	TGCGCCAGCAGTTATGCGAGGGGCTCAGCAGGAGATACGCAGTATTTT	CASSYARGSAGDTQYF
few	.	TRBJ2-1	TRBV29-1	TGCAGCGCTCGAGGGGGGATGATCACCTACAATGAGCAGTTCTTC	CSARGGMITYNEQFF
.	TRBD2	TRBJ2-7	TRBV10-3	TGTGCCATCAGTGAGTCGGGTGGGGGGACTAGCGGGAGGCCCTACGAGCAGTACTTC	CAISESGGGTSGRPYEQYF
.	TRBD1	TRBJ1-1	TRBV7-3	TGTGCCAGCAGCAGGAATTCCGGGACAGATACTGAAGCTTTCTTT	CASSRNSGTDTEAFF
once	TRBD1	TRBJ2-7	TRBV5-6	TGTGCCAGCAGTTGGACGGGACAGGGTTCCTGGGGCGAGCAGTACTTC	CASSWTGQGSWGEQYF
few	.	TRBJ1-5	TRBV7-3	TGTGCCAGCAGCTTATGGAGTAGCAATCAGCCCCAGCATTTT	CASSLWSSNQPQHF
.	TRBD1	TRBJ1-4	TRBV9	TGTGCCAGCAGCCGGGACAGGGAGAAACTGTTTTTT	CASSRDREKLFF
.	.	TRBJ1-4	TRBV30	TGTGCCTGGAGTGTTTTTGAAAAACTGTTTTTT	CAWSVFEKLFF
.	.	TRBJ2-1	TRBV6-5	TGTGCCAGCAGCCGATCCAATGAGCAGTTCTTC	CASSRSNEQFF
.	.	TRBJ2-1	TRBV9	TGTGCCAGCGGGAGGCGGGCCAATGAGCAGTTCTTC	CASGRRANEQFF
.	.	TRBJ2-5	TRBV19	TGTGCCAGTAGTCCACACAGGGATAGGGAGACCCAGTACTTC	CASSPHRDRETQYF
.	TRBD1	TRBJ2-7	TRBV2	TGTGCCAGCACACAGGGGGTCTACGAGCAGTACTTC	CASTQGVYEQYF
.	TRBD2	TRBJ2-2	TRBV6-6	TGTGCCAGCAGTACCGGACTAGCGCGGGAGCTGTTTTTT	CASSTGLARELFF
.	TRBD1	TRBJ1-1	TRBV5-8	TGTGCCAGCAGCCTAGACAGGGGCCAAGAAGCTTTCTTT	CASSLDRGQEAFF
.	TRBD1	TRBJ2-7	TRBV27	TGTGCCAGCAGTTTCAACAGGGGGCTGGAGCAGTACTTC	CASSFNRGLEQYF
.	TRBD1	TRBJ1-5	TRBV28	TGTGCCAGCAGTACGGGACAGGACTATCAGCCCCAGCATTTT	CASSTGQDYQPQHF
.	TRBD1	TRBJ2-6	TRBV19	TGTGCCAGTAGTATACCGAGACAGGGCCCAAACGTCCTGACTTTC	CASSIPRQGPNVLTF
few	.	TRBJ2-3	TRBV5-8	TGTGCCAGCAGCTTGGCAGGGAGGTTCACAGATACGCAGTATTTT	CASSLAGRFTDTQYF
once	.	TRBJ2-1	TRBV11-3	TGTGCCAGCAGCTTAGGAGGGGGAGTTGGGGAGCAGTTCTTC	CASSLGGGVGEQFF
once	.	TRBJ2-7	TRBV9	TGTGCCAGCAGCGAACACTACTACCGCGCCTACGAGCAGTACTTC	CASSEHYYRAYEQYF
.	.	TRBJ2-2	TRBV28	TGTGCCAGCAGTTTAAAATTTTGGGCTAGACAGAACACCGGGGAGCTGTTTTTT	CASSLKFWARQNTGELFF
.	.	TRBJ2-3	TRBV5-5	TGTGCCAGCAGCTTGGCCGGGCAGAGTTACACAGATACGCAGTATTTT	CASSLAGQSYTDTQYF
.	TRBD1	TRBJ1-2	TRBV6-5	TGTGCCAGCAGAATCGGACAGGCGGTCTATGGCTACACCTTC	CASRIGQAVYGYTF
.	TRBD1	TRBJ2-7	TRBV5-4	TGTGCCAGCAGCTCCGGGACAGGGGTTTCCTACGAGCAGTACTTC	CASSSGTGVSYEQYF
.	.	TRBJ1-2	TRBV6-1	TGTGCCAGCAGTGAATTGTCGGTTAACTATGGCTACACCTTC	CASSELSVNYGYTF
.	TRBD2	TRBJ2-7	TRBV18	TGTGCCAGCTCACCGAGCGGGAGGGTGGGGGAGCAGTACTTC	CASSPSGRVGEQYF
many	.	TRBJ2-2	TRBV28	TGTGCCAGCAGCATTGCAGGCCGGGTAACCGGGGAGCTGTTTTTT	CASSIAGRVTGELFF
.	.	TRBJ1-1	TRBV18	TGTGCCAGCTCACCAACGAAAGGAGCGGAAGCTTTCTTT	CASSPTKGAEAFF
.	TRBD2	TRBJ2-5	TRBV7-2	TGTGCCAGCAGCTTCAGCGGGACTCAAGAGACCCAGTACTTC	CASSFSGTQETQYF